Described below is a single T cell receptor (beta chain) sequence and its context. The antigen is unknown. This sample also contains other DNA sequences that code for the same CDR3. The data were taken from a study of shared clonotypes between healthy human individuals. Turning to the study itself: Donors had three CD4 naive, three CD4 memory, two CD8 naive and one CD8 memory plate apiece.

General study points: Sample collection involved blood only; tissue repertoires are likely different.

CD4+ cell separation produced CD45RA+ naive and CD45RA-negative memory subsets. Assay runs were performed at deep level. Produced via immunoSEQ multiplex PCR; TCRdb's table is partial and in-frame only. The sample carries a few million clones, over 85% recorded once. Specimen: naive CD4+ T cells sorted from blood. Subset reported: CD45RA+ positively selected. This TCR derives from a man aged 18 to 29 in good health.

The CDR3 DNA reads TGTGCCAGCAGCAGACAGGGCGACTATGGCTACACCTTC. Protein sequence: CASSRQGDYGYTF. The chain joins TRBV6-5 to TRBJ1-2, with TRBD1 matching 7 bases. Germline loops: CDR1 MNHEY, CDR2 SVGAGI. The CDR3 sequence is 13 residues long. V lost 6 bases, J lost 3 bases, and 4 bases stayed unmatched.